The 20 T cell receptor beta chains below come from one sample, sequenced in a study of blood T cell repertoires in COVID-19. Using immunoSEQ multiplex PCR, the repertoire was profiled, and TCRdb retains in-frame clones only, with some absent. The table shows more than 120,000 clones, with around 87% occurring only once. Material for sequencing was peripheral blood. Every receptor here comes from a man aged 50 to 59 who had recovered from COVID-19.

The chain employs TRBV3-1 (or the pseudogene TRBV3-2) and TRBJ2-2; D not resolved. Looked up from germline, CDR1 is LGHDT and CDR2 is YNNKEL (reference sequence). The CDR3 is 12 residues long. Between the trimmed V and J ends, which lost 6 bases and 6 bases, there was a span of 8 bases. The CDR3 nucleotides are TGTGCCAGCAGATTAGTCTCCGGGGAGCTGTTTTTT. Translated: CASRLVSGELFF.

The J gene is TRBJ1-1, the V gene TRBV6-5, with 10 bases identical to TRBD1. V gave up 6 bases and J gave up 3 bases; unmatched junction bases: 7. Germline values: CDR1 MNHEY, CDR2 SVGAGI. CDR3 length: 15 residues. The CDR3 loop is CASSTGQGLHTEAFF. CDR3 bases: TGTGCCAGCAGCACGGGACAGGGGCTACACACTGAAGCTTTCTTT.

V gene TRBV11-3 combines with J gene TRBJ2-1; unclear D gene. The CDR3 totals 13 residues. Trimming stripped 4 bases from V and 6 bases from J, with 10 bases between. Germline loops: CDR1 SGHNT, CDR2 YENEEA. CDR3 loop: CASSSSLRNEQFF. CDR3 bases: TGTGCCAGCAGCTCCTCCCTTCGCAATGAGCAGTTCTTC.

In DNA, the CDR3 is TGTGCTAGTGGTTTAGGGGTAGGTCAGCCCCAGCATTTT. Protein: CASGLGVGQPQHF. The chain has TRBV12-5 and TRBJ1-5; tentative D call: TRBD1 (5 bases). The CDR3 has 13 amino acids. The germline V and J ends were trimmed by 3 bases and 6 bases, with 9 bases remaining between them. Germline CDR1 LGHNT, CDR2 FRNRAP.

The genes are TRBV18 and TRBJ2-7; 11 positions match TRBD1. The V segment lost 2 bases and the J segment 5 bases; nucleotides outside the gene matches: 5. This CDR3 spans 15 amino acids. Germline CDR1 and CDR2: KGHSH and LQKENI. CDR3 sequence: CASSPAGTGGHEQYF. The DNA for the CDR3 is TGTGCCAGCTCACCAGCCGGGACAGGGGGACACGAGCAGTACTTC.

In this sample, this clone turned up a few times. The chain links TRBV30 to TRBJ1-3, with D unclear. The CDR3 is 12 amino acids. CDR1 and CDR2 from the germline V gene are GTSNPN and SVGIG (reference sequence). Deletions cut 0 bases from V and 2 bases from J, with 2 bases between. The CDR3 loop is CAWSVTGNTIYF. In DNA form, the CDR3 reads TGTGCCTGGAGTGTTACTGGAAACACCATATATTTT.

This clone was observed at least ten times. The rearrangement links TRBV23-1 to TRBJ1-4, with a possible D match to TRBD1 (6 bases). TRBV23-1 is labeled an ORF, and its function is uncertain. This CDR3 region has 15 residues. V was trimmed by 1 base and J by 7 bases, leaving 13 bases between them. DNA of the CDR3: TGCGCCAGCAGTCAATTTTTGGGGGCGGGTGAAAAACTGTTTTTT. Translation gives CASSQFLGAGEKLFF.

The J gene is TRBJ2-3, the V gene TRBV29-1, with TRBD2 identical over 10 bases. Looked up from germline, CDR1 is SQVTM and CDR2 is ANQGSEA. This CDR3 is 14 amino acids long. The J segment lost 6 bases and the V segment lost 4 bases, leaving 7 bases of the junction unmatched. CDR3 residues: CSVGSSGGFDTQYF. In DNA form, the CDR3 reads TGCAGCGTTGGGTCTAGCGGGGGTTTTGATACGCAGTATTTT.

The V call is TRBV21-1, the J call TRBJ2-5; TRBD1, the table's D call, was not compared with the DNA. TRBV21-1 is described as a pseudogene. There are 9 residues in the CDR3. CDR3 DNA: TGTGCCAGCGATGCAGGGCGTCACTTC. It is translated as CASDAGRHF.

The chain uses TRBV10-3 and TRBJ2-7; possible D gene TRBD1, 6 bases. With 4 bases removed from V and 6 bases from J, the gap between germline ends came to 13 bases. In germline, CDR1 is ENHRY, CDR2 SYGVKD. The CDR3 consists of 13 residues. The DNA of the CDR3 is TGTGCCATCAGTGGGGCCAGGGGAGTCGAGCAGTACTTC. Protein product: CAISGARGVEQYF.

The V and J genes are TRBV6-5 and TRBJ2-2, with 7 bases identical to TRBD2. Germline trimming cut 7 bases from V and 4 bases from J; bases unmatched to any gene: 3. The CDR3 consists of 13 residues. Germline CDR1 is MNHEY and CDR2 is SVGAGI. DNA of the CDR3: TGTGCCAGCAAGCGGGGTGGCACCGGGGAGCTGTTTTTT. The encoded protein is CASKRGGTGELFF.

The chain carries TRBV13 and TRBJ1-6; 7 bases map to TRBD1. The CDR3 length is 20 residues. J was trimmed by 4 bases and V by 2 bases; bases with no gene match: 17. From germline, CDR1 is PRHDT and CDR2 FYEKMQ (reference sequence). The CDR3 region has the DNA TGTGCCAGCAGCTTATCGGAGCCTCTGGGCCAGGGGGTATATAATTCACCCCTCCACTTT. Translated, it gives CASSLSEPLGQGVYNSPLHF.

This clone came up once. Other nucleotide sequences in the sample specify the same CDR3. This chain uses TRBV30 with TRBJ1-4; D not resolved. The CDR3 is 13 residues long. Trimming pared 4 bases from V and 0 bases from J, leaving 6 bases between. From germline, CDR1 is GTSNPN and CDR2 SVGIG (reference sequence). The CDR3 nucleotides read TGTGCCTGGAATCGCGCAACTAATGAAAAACTGTTTTTT. Residues: CAWNRATNEKLFF.

The CDR3 loop is CASTPPPSSTNEQFF. The CDR3, as DNA: TGTGCCAGCACCCCTCCACCTTCTAGCACCAATGAGCAGTTCTTC. This chain links TRBV2 with TRBJ2-1, with D possibly TRBD2 on 5 matching bases. CDR3 length: 15 residues. Germline V gene sequence: CDR1 SNHLY, CDR2 FYNNEI. Trimming pared 7 bases from V and 6 bases from J, leaving 19 bases between.

The chain links TRBV12-5 to TRBJ2-5; tentative D call: TRBD2 (6 bases). Trimming shortened V by 5 bases and J by 5 bases, and 9 bases separated the two germline ends. Germline values: CDR1 LGHNT, CDR2 FRNRAP. The CDR3 is 12 residues long. In nucleotides, the CDR3 is TGTGCTAGTGGTCTCGGAGGGGAGACCCAGTACTTC. Translation gives CASGLGGETQYF.

Only one count was recorded for this clone. This sequence joins TRBV10-3 and TRBJ2-1, with 12 bases lining up with TRBD2. The CDR3 is 18 residues long. CDR1 and CDR2 from the germline V gene are ENHRY and SYGVKD. V shed 0 bases, J shed 7 bases, and the junction held 10 bases outside the gene matches. CDR3 coding DNA: TGTGCCATCAGTGAGTCGACACCTAGCGGGGGGGCGTATAATGAGCAGTTCTTC. This translates into CAISESTPSGGAYNEQFF.

The chain links TRBV3-1 (or the pseudogene TRBV3-2) to TRBJ1-2, with D hard to call. CDR1 and CDR2 from the germline V gene are LGHDT and YNNKEL (reference sequence). The V and J ends lost 4 bases and 6 bases respectively, with 15 bases between them. The CDR3 sequence is 14 residues long. The CDR3 sequence: CASSPLRTGDGYTF. CDR3 DNA sequence: TGTGCCAGCAGCCCACTAAGAACCGGCGATGGCTACACCTTC.

The V call is TRBV29-1, the J call TRBJ1-1; D not certain. Trimming shortened V by 6 bases and J by 8 bases, and 16 bases separated the two germline ends. CDR1 is SQVTM and CDR2 is ANQGSEA in the germline V gene. CDR3 length: 12 amino acids. CDR3: CSVLGEGREAFF. As DNA, the CDR3 is TGCAGCGTCCTCGGGGAGGGCCGGGAAGCTTTCTTT.

The chain couples TRBV18 to TRBJ1-2, with 9 bases that match TRBD1. The V gene's germline CDR1 is KGHSH and CDR2 LQKENI. The V gene end was trimmed by 3 bases and the J gene end by 2 bases; junction bases not matched to a gene: 1. This CDR3 contains 14 residues. Here the CDR3 reads CASSPGTGNYGYTF. CDR3 DNA: TGTGCCAGCTCACCCGGGACAGGGAACTATGGCTACACCTTC.

V gene TRBV19 combines with J gene TRBJ2-2, with D maybe TRBD2 (5 bases). V lost 6 bases to trimming and J lost 7 bases, with 15 bases between them. The CDR3 covers 14 residues. Germline assignment: CDR1 LNHDA and CDR2 SQIVND (reference sequence). CDR3 nucleotide sequence: TGTGCCAGTAGCCTAGACGACGGGATCGGGGAGCTGTTTTTT. It is translated as CASSLDDGIGELFF.